This is a list of T cell receptor beta chains from one sample in a study of immune evolution from preneoplasia to lung adenocarcinoma. Only in-frame clones appear in the TCRdb table, and some are missing; sequencing was by immunoSEQ multiplex PCR. The table records a few thousand clones, 85% of them present only once. The sequencing sample was made of FFPE adjacent normal lung tissue. These receptors originate from an older donor with lung adenocarcinoma. CDR3s include the opening cysteine and the closing phenylalanine or tryptophan. D genes are given only for firm matches.

J gene | V gene | D gene | CDR3 protein
TRBJ2-1 | TRBV5-6 | NA | CASVLSSYNEQFF
TRBJ2-7 | TRBV28 | TRBD2 | CASSLGGTLGEQYF
TRBJ2-7 | TRBV30 | TRBD1 | CAWGLKGAQGYEQYF
TRBJ2-1 | TRBV7-3 | NA | CASSLRSGAGLTGPHNEQFF
TRBJ1-2 | TRBV28 | NA | CASSHRSLDKNYGYTF
TRBJ1-2 | TRBV28 | TRBD1 | CASLGQALSGDYGYTF
TRBJ1-5 | TRBV2 | NA | CASSPFNSNQPQHF
TRBJ1-1 | TRBV4-2 | NA | CASSQGSGWDTEAFF
TRBJ2-3 | TRBV4-2 | NA | CASSQEKRDLHTDTQYF
TRBJ2-1 | TRBV5-1 | NA | CASRLGNSGNEQFF
TRBJ2-1 | TRBV5-1 | NA | CASSPSGQTYNEQFF
TRBJ2-7 | TRBV6-1 | TRBD1 | CASSRTGSSFDEQYF
TRBJ2-7 | TRBV7-8 | TRBD1 | CASSLPGQGSYEQYF
TRBJ2-6 | TRBV6-6 | NA | CASGVSGANVLTF